These 31 T cell receptor beta chains came from one sample sequenced in a study of blood T cell repertoires in COVID-19. Method: immunoSEQ multiplex PCR; TCRdb's copy keeps in-frame clones and lacks some. The table lists more than 200,000 clones, about four fifths of them singletons. The material sequenced was peripheral blood. The receptors come from a man aged 50 to 59 with active or convalescent COVID-19.

This clone came up once. V is TRBV25-1 and J is TRBJ1-2; 7 positions agree with TRBD1. The CDR3 contains 12 residues. The germline gives CDR1 MGHDK, CDR2 SYGVNS. Unmatched junction bases numbered 4, after V lost 6 bases and J lost 6 bases. CDR3 bases: TGTGCCAGCAGAGGGGGCTCTCATGGCTACACCTTC. Its protein product is CASRGGSHGYTF.

V is TRBV5-1 and J is TRBJ1-1, with 8 nucleotides matching TRBD1. J gave up 5 bases and V 0 bases, and 6 bases lay outside the gene matches. The CDR3 is 15 residues long. Germline V lookup: CDR1 SGHRS, CDR2 YFSETQ. The CDR3 spells CASSLEAQGGTEAFF. The CDR3 DNA is TGCGCCAGCAGCTTGGAGGCACAGGGGGGGACTGAAGCTTTCTTT.

The chain recombines TRBV6-2 or TRBV6-3 with TRBJ2-2; D is perhaps TRBD2 (5 bases). CDR1 and CDR2 (germline): MNHEY, SVGEGT. Trimming took off 1 base at V and 4 bases at J, with 10 bases between the two ends. The length of the CDR3 is 15 residues. CDR3 nucleotides: TGTGCCAGCAGTTACTACCACGGAGGCACCGGGGAGCTGTTTTTT. As protein: CASSYYHGGTGELFF.

The count of this clone is one. CDR3 sequence: CAISESKRGGPQDTQYF. The CDR3 region has the DNA TGTGCCATCAGTGAGTCCAAGCGGGGGGGCCCCCAAGATACGCAGTATTTT. The chain has TRBV10-3 and TRBJ2-3; the match to TRBD2 covers 10 bases. CDR1 and CDR2 (germline): ENHRY, SYGVKD. V was pared by 0 bases and J by 5 bases, with 8 bases of the junction left unmatched. The CDR3 spans 17 residues.

This chain connects TRBV18 to TRBJ1-5, with 9 bases lining up with TRBD1. V lost 3 bases to trimming and J lost 3 bases; unmatched junction nucleotides: 3. The V gene's germline CDR1 is KGHSH and CDR2 LQKENI. The CDR3 contains 15 residues. In DNA form, the CDR3 reads TGTGCCAGCTCACCTGGGACAGGGAACAATCAGCCCCAGCATTTT. Translated: CASSPGTGNNQPQHF.

Only one count was recorded for this clone. The chain combines TRBV9 with TRBJ1-1; D perhaps matches TRBD1 (5 bases). V lost 3 bases and J 2 bases, leaving 8 bases between the germline ends. Per germline, CDR1 SGDLS and CDR2 YYNGEE. There are 13 residues in the CDR3. Here the CDR3 reads CASSGTSNTEAFF. Written as DNA, the CDR3 is TGTGCCAGCAGCGGGACATCTAACACTGAAGCTTTCTTT. Based on the CDR3 plus reference TRBV9 and TRBJ1-1, the full variable domain is DSGVTQTPKHLITATGQRVTLRCSPRSGDLSVYWYQQSLDQGLQFLIQYYNGEERAKGNILERFSAQQFPDLHSELNLSSLELGDSALYFCASSGTSNTEAFFGQGTRLTVV.

The rearrangement joins TRBV2 to TRBJ2-5, with 7 bases identical to TRBD2. Germline V CDR1 and CDR2: SNHLY, FYNNEI. The CDR3 extends over 16 amino acids. Unmatched junction bases numbered 9, after V lost 1 base and J lost 4 bases. The CDR3 spells CASSEDRAGRRETQYF. Here the CDR3 DNA reads TGTGCCAGCAGTGAAGACCGAGCGGGGAGGCGAGAGACCCAGTACTTC.

This sequence joins TRBV5-1 and TRBJ1-4; TRBD1 aligns across 7 bases. This CDR3 region has 14 residues. Germline lookup yields CDR1 SGHRS and CDR2 YFSETQ. V lost 4 bases to trimming and J lost 3 bases; unmatched junction nucleotides: 3. CDR3 residues: CASSGGQANEKLFF. The CDR3 DNA follows: TGCGCCAGCAGCGGTGGACAGGCTAATGAAAAACTGTTTTTT.

The chain combines TRBV7-8 with TRBJ1-5; TRBD1 agrees at 7 bases. This CDR3 contains 14 residues. V gave up 4 bases and J gave up 4 bases; unmatched junction bases: 4. The germline V gene has CDR1 SGHVS and CDR2 FQNEAQ. CDR3 sequence: CASSWGQLNQPQHF. CDR3 DNA sequence: TGTGCCAGCAGCTGGGGACAGTTAAATCAGCCCCAGCATTTT.

V and J are TRBV9 and TRBJ1-5; weak D call: TRBD1 (5 bases). The CDR3 loop spans 14 amino acids. Germline V lookup: CDR1 SGDLS, CDR2 YYNGEE. Trimming cost V 3 bases and J 4 bases, with 11 bases left between them. The CDR3 nucleotides read TGTGCCAGCAGCGGGAGGGACTCTAATCAGCCCCAGCATTTT. Its translation is CASSGRDSNQPQHF.

The chain carries TRBV7-9 and TRBJ2-7, with D unclear. This CDR3 comprises 12 residues. Trimming removed 5 bases at V and 5 bases at J, with 10 bases between. The germline gives CDR1 SEHNR, CDR2 FQNEAQ (reference sequence). Written as DNA, the CDR3 is TGTGCCAGCAGCCCCGACATCCACGAGCAGTACTTC. Protein sequence: CASSPDIHEQYF.

V gene TRBV2 combines with J gene TRBJ1-2, with TRBD1 matching 8 bases. V gave up 6 bases and J gave up 4 bases; unmatched junction bases: 4. CDR3 length: 13 residues. Germline V gene data show CDR1 as SNHLY and CDR2 as FYNNEI. CDR3 nucleotide sequence: TGTGCCAGCAGGGCACAGGGGGGCTATGGCTACACCTTC. Its protein product is CASRAQGGYGYTF.

A word on this clone: Other DNA sequences of this sample code for an identical CDR3. The rearrangement links TRBV7-8 to TRBJ2-3, with D perhaps matching TRBD2 (6 bases). CDR3 size: 15 residues. Trimming removed 1 base from V and 1 base from J, with 9 bases in between. Looked up from germline, CDR1 is SGHVS and CDR2 is FQNEAQ. CDR3 bases: TGTGCCAGCAGCTTAGTTGGCGGGGGCACAGATACGCAGTATTTT. Translating it yields CASSLVGGGTDTQYF.

In this sample, this clone turned up once. This chain joins TRBV10-3 and TRBJ1-1; D is uncertain. V lost 0 bases and J lost 6, with 11 bases in between. CDR1 and CDR2 (germline): ENHRY, SYGVKD. This CDR3 contains 14 residues. The chain's CDR3 is CAISESPDSAEAFF. CDR3 DNA sequence: TGTGCCATCAGTGAGTCTCCCGACTCCGCTGAAGCTTTCTTT.

The V and J genes are TRBV3-1 (or the pseudogene TRBV3-2) and TRBJ2-1; perhaps TRBD2 as D (6 bases). Per germline, CDR1 LGHDT and CDR2 YNNKEL (reference sequence). The CDR3 has 12 residues. Trimming took off 6 bases at V and 3 bases at J, with 6 bases between the two ends. CDR3 sequence: CASSSGYNEQFF. For the CDR3, the DNA is TGTGCCAGCAGTAGCGGCTACAATGAGCAGTTCTTC.

The rearrangement joins TRBV29-1 to TRBJ2-3, with TRBD1 as a possible D gene (5 bases). Germline CDR1 and CDR2: SQVTM and ANQGSEA. The ends were cut back, 5 bases at V and 5 bases at J, with 14 bases in the middle. The CDR3 has 13 residues. The CDR3 DNA sequence: TGCAGCGTTCAAGCCTTGACAGAAGATACGCAGTATTTT. Translated, it gives CSVQALTEDTQYF.

V and J are TRBV19 and TRBJ2-7, with 11 bases aligning to TRBD2. V shed 1 base and J 2 bases; nucleotides not matched to a gene: 7. The CDR3 covers 17 residues. The V gene's germline CDR1 is LNHDA and CDR2 SQIVND (reference sequence). This chain's CDR3 is CASSIVLPSGGTYEQYF. Here the CDR3 DNA reads TGTGCCAGTAGTATAGTCCTTCCTAGCGGGGGGACCTACGAGCAGTACTTC.

This chain uses TRBV7-2 with TRBJ1-4; D may be TRBD1 (6 bases). Per the germline V gene, CDR1 is SGHTA and CDR2 is FQGNSA. The CDR3 is 15 residues long. V lost 5 bases to trimming and J lost 5 bases, with 15 bases between them. As DNA, the CDR3 is TGTGCCAGCAGCCTCTCACAGGGTGGGAATGAAAAACTGTTTTTT. Translation: CASSLSQGGNEKLFF.

The J gene is TRBJ2-1, the V gene TRBV6-1; the D gene is possibly TRBD1 (7 bases). The V gene's germline CDR1 is MNHNS and CDR2 SASEGT. The CDR3 loop spans 14 amino acids. Trimming took 3 bases from V and 4 from J, leaving 10 bases between them. In DNA, the CDR3 is TGTGCCAGCAGTGAGTCAGGGGGGTACAATGAGCAGTTCTTC. Its protein product is CASSESGGYNEQFF.

The V call is TRBV5-1, the J call TRBJ1-2, with 7 bases identical to TRBD1. Germline trimming cut 4 bases from V and 8 bases from J; bases unmatched to any gene: 14. Germline assignment: CDR1 SGHRS and CDR2 YFSETQ. The CDR3 is 15 residues long. The CDR3 nucleotides are TGCGCCAGCAGCGATCGGGACAGCCTTTCTAGGGGCTACACCTTC. This encodes CASSDRDSLSRGYTF.

The chain carries TRBV6-5 and TRBJ2-7; 10 bases agree with TRBD1. This CDR3 has 15 residues. V lost 5 bases and J lost 3; bases outside the gene matches: 7. Germline assignment: CDR1 MNHEY and CDR2 SVGAGI. DNA for the CDR3: TGTGCCAGCAGTCCAATTGGACAGGGGGACTACGAGCAGTACTTC. Translated, it gives CASSPIGQGDYEQYF.

The chain joins TRBV27 to TRBJ2-1, with 7 positions matching TRBD2. V shed 2 bases, J shed 4 bases, and the junction held 5 bases outside the gene matches. This CDR3 contains 15 residues. Germline assignment: CDR1 MNHEY and CDR2 SMNVEV (reference sequence). CDR3 protein: CASSLEGLTYNEQFF. CDR3 coding DNA: TGTGCCAGCAGTTTAGAGGGACTAACATACAATGAGCAGTTCTTC.

CDR3 nucleotide sequence: TGCGCCAGCAGCTTGCGAGAGACCCAGTACTTC. This codes for CASSLRETQYF. This chain joins TRBV5-1 and TRBJ2-5; D is undetermined. The ends were cut back, 1 base at V and 4 bases at J, with 2 bases in the middle. The CDR3 consists of 11 residues. The V gene's germline CDR1 is SGHRS and CDR2 YFSETQ.

V is TRBV7-2 and J is TRBJ2-1; 8 nucleotides align to TRBD1. J gave up 10 bases and V 3 bases, and 11 bases lay outside the gene matches. Looked up from germline, CDR1 is SGHTA and CDR2 is FQGNSA. The CDR3 sequence is 15 residues long. In DNA form, the CDR3 reads TGTGCCAGCAGCTTTTCGAGGACAGGGTCGAAGGAGCAGTTCTTC. It translates to CASSFSRTGSKEQFF.

The chain is built from TRBV18 and TRBJ2-3; 12 bases map to TRBD2. V lost 6 bases and J lost 2; bases outside the gene matches: 6. The CDR3 loop spans 16 amino acids. Looked up from germline, CDR1 is KGHSH and CDR2 is LQKENI. The CDR3: CASSPRLAGDTDTQYF. The CDR3, as DNA: TGTGCCAGCTCTCCCCGACTAGCGGGGGACACAGATACGCAGTATTTT. The whole variable domain, filled in from reference TRBV18 and TRBJ2-3, reads NAGVMQNPRHLVRRRGQEARLRCSPMKGHSHVYWYRQLPEEGLKFMVYLQKENIIDESGMPKERFSAEFPKEGPSILRIQQVVRGDSAAYFCASSPRLAGDTDTQYFGPGTRLTVL.

The V gene is TRBV6-1, the J gene TRBJ1-1; 8 bases align to TRBD1. Germline values: CDR1 MNHNS, CDR2 SASEGT. The CDR3 contains 13 residues. The junction had 1 base not matched to a gene; V was cut back by 1 base and J by 6 bases. The CDR3 sequence is CASSEEQGAEAFF. The CDR3 DNA reads as TGTGCCAGCAGTGAAGAACAGGGGGCTGAAGCTTTCTTT.

The J gene is TRBJ2-1, the V gene TRBV7-2; D may be TRBD2 (5 bases). Germline CDR1 is SGHTA and CDR2 is FQGNSA. The ends were cut back, 2 bases at V and 6 bases at J, with 11 bases in the middle. There are 14 residues in the CDR3. Here the CDR3 DNA reads TGTGCCAGCAGCTTAACTAGGACCCTCAATGAGCAGTTCTTC. Encoded protein: CASSLTRTLNEQFF.

A single count supports this clone. The chain uses TRBV19 and TRBJ2-1; 10 bases line up with TRBD1. After removal of 6 bases from V and 4 bases from J, the junction contained 12 bases not matched to a gene. This CDR3 has 17 residues. Germline values: CDR1 LNHDA, CDR2 SQIVND (reference sequence). The chain's CDR3 is CASRRVQDRGIYNEQFF. The DNA of the CDR3 is TGTGCCAGTAGAAGGGTCCAGGACAGGGGGATTTACAATGAGCAGTTCTTC.

The chain is built from TRBV9 and TRBJ1-2; D remains ambiguous. Germline assignment: CDR1 SGDLS and CDR2 YYNGEE. CDR3 length equals 13 residues. V lost 7 bases and J 1 base, leaving 11 bases between the germline ends. CDR3 region: CASSQEFNYGYTF. In DNA, the CDR3 is TGTGCCAGCTCCCAGGAATTTAACTATGGCTACACCTTC.

Notes on this clone: In the same sample, other DNA sequences code for this CDR3. This chain links TRBV5-1 with TRBJ1-2, with D possibly TRBD1 on 6 matching bases. V lost 0 bases, J lost 3 bases, and 9 bases lay in between. The CDR3 runs 14 residues. Germline CDR1 and CDR2: SGHRS and YFSETQ. The CDR3 sequence: CASSLGGRDYGYTF. The CDR3 DNA is TGCGCCAGCAGCTTGGGGGGGCGCGACTATGGCTACACCTTC.

In this sample, this clone turned up a few times. The genes are TRBV5-1 and TRBJ1-2, with 7 bases aligning to TRBD1. Germline-derived CDR1 and CDR2 are SGHRS and YFSETQ. The CDR3 has 14 residues. Unmatched junction bases numbered 7, after V lost 0 bases and J lost 8 bases. The DNA for the CDR3 is TGCGCCAGCAGCTTGGGACAGGGAGGATGGGGCTACACCTTC. Translated, it gives CASSLGQGGWGYTF.